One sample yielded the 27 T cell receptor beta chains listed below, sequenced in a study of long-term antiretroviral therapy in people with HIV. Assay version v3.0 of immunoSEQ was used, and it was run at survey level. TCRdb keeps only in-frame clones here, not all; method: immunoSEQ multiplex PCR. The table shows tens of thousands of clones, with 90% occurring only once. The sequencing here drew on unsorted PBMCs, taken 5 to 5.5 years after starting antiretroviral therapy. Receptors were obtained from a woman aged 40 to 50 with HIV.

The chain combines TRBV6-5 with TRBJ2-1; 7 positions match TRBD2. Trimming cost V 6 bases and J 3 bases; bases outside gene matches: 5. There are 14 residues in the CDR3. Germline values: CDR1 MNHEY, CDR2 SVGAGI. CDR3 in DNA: TGTGCCAGCAGGGGTCTAGCGGTCTACAATGAGCAGTTCTTC. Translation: CASRGLAVYNEQFF.

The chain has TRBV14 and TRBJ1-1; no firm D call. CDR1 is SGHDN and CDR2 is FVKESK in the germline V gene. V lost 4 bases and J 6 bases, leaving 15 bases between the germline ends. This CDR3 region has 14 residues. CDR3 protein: CASSRHMSRAEAFF. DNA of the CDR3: TGTGCCAGCAGCCGACACATGAGCCGAGCTGAAGCTTTCTTT.

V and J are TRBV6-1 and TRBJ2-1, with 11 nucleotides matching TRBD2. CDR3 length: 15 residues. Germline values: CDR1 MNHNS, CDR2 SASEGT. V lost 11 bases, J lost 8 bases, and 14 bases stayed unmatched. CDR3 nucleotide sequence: TGTGCCGGCGCCTCTATAGCGGGAGGGCAGGATGAGCAGTTCTTC. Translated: CAGASIAGGQDEQFF.

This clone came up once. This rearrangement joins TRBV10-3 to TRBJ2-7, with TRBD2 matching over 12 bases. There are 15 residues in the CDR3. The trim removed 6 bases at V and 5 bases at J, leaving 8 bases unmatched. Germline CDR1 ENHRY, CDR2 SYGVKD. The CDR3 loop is CAISETSGSGNEQYF. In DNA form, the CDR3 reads TGTGCCATCAGCGAGACTAGCGGGAGTGGCAACGAGCAGTACTTC.

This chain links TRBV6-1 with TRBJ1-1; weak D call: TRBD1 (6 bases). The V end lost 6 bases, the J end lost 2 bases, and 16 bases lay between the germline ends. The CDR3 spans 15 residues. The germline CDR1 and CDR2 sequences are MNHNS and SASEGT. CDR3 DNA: TGTGCCAGCAGCGCGGGGGGGGCATATAACACTGAAGCTTTCTTT. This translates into CASSAGGAYNTEAFF.

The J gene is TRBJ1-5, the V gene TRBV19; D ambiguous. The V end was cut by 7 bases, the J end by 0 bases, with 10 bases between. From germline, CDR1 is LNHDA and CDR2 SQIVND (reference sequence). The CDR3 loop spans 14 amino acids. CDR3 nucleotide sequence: TGTGCCAGTAAGGAGTTTCATAGCAATCAGCCCCAGCATTTT. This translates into CASKEFHSNQPQHF.

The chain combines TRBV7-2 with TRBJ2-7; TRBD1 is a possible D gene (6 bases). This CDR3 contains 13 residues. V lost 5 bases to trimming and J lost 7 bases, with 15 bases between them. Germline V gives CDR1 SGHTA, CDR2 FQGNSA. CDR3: CASSPGTLREQYF. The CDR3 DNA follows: TGTGCCAGCAGCCCGGGGACACTGAGGGAGCAGTACTTC.

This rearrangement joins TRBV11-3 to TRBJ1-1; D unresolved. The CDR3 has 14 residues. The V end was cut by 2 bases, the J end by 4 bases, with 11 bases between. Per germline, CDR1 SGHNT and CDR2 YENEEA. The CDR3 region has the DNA TGTGCCAGCAGCTTATCGTGGGATAGCACTGAAGCTTTCTTT. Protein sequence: CASSLSWDSTEAFF.

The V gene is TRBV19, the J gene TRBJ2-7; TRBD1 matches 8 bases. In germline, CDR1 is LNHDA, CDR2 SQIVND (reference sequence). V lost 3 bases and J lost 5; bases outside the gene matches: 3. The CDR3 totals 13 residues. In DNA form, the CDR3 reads TGTGCCAGTAGTATCGGACAGGGTAACGAGCAGTACTTC. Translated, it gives CASSIGQGNEQYF.

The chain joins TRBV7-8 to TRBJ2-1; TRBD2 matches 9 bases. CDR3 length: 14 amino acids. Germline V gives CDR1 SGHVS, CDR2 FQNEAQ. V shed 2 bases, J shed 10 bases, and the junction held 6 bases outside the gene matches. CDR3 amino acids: CASSLLSGRGEQFF. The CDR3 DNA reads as TGTGCCAGCAGCTTACTTAGCGGGAGAGGCGAGCAGTTCTTC.

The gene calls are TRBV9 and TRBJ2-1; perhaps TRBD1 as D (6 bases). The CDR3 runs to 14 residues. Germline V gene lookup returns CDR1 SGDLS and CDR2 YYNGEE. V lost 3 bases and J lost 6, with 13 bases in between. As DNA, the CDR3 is TGTGCCAGCAGCGCGTGGGACAATCTCAATGAGCAGTTCTTC. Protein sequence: CASSAWDNLNEQFF.

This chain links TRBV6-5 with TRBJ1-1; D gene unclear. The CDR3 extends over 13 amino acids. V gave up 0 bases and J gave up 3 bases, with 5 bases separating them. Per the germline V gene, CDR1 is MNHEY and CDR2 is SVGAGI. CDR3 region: CASSYSWDTEAFF. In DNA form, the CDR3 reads TGTGCCAGCAGTTACTCATGGGACACTGAAGCTTTCTTT.

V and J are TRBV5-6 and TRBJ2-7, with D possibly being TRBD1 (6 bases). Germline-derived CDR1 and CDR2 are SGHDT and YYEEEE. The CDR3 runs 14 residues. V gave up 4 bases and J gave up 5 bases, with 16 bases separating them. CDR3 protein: CASSLSGQEHEQYF. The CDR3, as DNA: TGTGCCAGCAGCCTCTCGGGACAAGAACACGAGCAGTACTTC.

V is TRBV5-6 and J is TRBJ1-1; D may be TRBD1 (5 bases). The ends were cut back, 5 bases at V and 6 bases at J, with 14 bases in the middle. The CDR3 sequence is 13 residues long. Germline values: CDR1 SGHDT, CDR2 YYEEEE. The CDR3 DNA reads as TGTGCCAGCAGATACCAGGGAGCCCCTGAAGCTTTCTTT. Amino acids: CASRYQGAPEAFF.

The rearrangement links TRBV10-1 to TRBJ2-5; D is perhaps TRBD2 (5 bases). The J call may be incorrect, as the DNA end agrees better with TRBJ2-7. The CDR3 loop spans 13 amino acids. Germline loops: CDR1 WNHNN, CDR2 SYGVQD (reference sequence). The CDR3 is CATPPGFSYEQYF. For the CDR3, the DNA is TGCGCTACCCCTCCGGGATTCTCCTACGAGCAGTACTTC.

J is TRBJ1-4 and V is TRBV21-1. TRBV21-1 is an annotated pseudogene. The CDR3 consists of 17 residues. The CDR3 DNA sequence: TGTGCCAGCAGCACCCAATTAGGGAACCAGGTCTATGAAAAACTGTTTTTT. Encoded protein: CASSTQLGNQVYEKLFF.

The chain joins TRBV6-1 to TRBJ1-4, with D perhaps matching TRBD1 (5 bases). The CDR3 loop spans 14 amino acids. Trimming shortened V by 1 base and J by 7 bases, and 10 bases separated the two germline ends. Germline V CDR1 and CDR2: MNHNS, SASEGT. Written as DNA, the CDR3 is TGTGCCAGCAGTGAAGGGCAGGGTTTTGAAAAACTGTTTTTT. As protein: CASSEGQGFEKLFF.

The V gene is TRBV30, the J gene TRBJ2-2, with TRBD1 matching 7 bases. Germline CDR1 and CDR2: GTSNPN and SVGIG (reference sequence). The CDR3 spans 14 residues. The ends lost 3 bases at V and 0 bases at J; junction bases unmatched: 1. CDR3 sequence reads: CAWRGTANTGELFF. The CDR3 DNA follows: TGTGCCTGGAGAGGGACAGCGAACACCGGGGAGCTGTTTTTT.

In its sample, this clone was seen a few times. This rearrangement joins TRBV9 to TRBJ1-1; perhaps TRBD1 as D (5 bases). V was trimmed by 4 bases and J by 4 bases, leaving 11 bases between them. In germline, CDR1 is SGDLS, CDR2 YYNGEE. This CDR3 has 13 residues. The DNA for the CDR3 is TGTGCCAGCAGCCGGGGGGGATCCACTGAAGCTTTCTTT. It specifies CASSRGGSTEAFF.

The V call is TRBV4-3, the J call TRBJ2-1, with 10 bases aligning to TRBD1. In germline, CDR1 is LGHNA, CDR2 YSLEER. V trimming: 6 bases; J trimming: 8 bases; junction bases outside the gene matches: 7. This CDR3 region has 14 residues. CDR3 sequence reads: CASSRGQGRDEQFF. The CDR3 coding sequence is TGCGCCAGCAGTCGGGGACAGGGGAGGGATGAGCAGTTCTTC.

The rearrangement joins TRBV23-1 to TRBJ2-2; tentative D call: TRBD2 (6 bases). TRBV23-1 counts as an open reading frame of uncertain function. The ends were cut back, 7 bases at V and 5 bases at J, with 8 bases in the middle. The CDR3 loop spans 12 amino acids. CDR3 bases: TGCGCCAGCACGCGGGAAACCGGGGAGCTGTTTTTT. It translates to CASTRETGELFF.

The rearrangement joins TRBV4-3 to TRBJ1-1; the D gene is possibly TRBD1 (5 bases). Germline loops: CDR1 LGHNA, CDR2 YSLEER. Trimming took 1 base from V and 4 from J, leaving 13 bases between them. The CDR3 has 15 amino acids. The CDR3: CASSQVFTTATEAFF. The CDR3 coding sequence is TGCGCCAGCAGCCAAGTATTTACGACAGCCACTGAAGCTTTCTTT.

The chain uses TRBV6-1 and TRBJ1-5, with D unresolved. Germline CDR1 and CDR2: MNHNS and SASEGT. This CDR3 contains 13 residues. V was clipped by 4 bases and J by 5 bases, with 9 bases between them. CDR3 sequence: CASSGRGDQPQHF. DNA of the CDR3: TGTGCCAGCAGTGGCCGAGGCGATCAGCCCCAGCATTTT.

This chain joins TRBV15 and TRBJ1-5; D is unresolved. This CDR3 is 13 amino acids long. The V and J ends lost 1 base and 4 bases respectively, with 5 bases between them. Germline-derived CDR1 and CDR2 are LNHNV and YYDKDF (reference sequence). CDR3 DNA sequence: TGTGCCACCAGCAGAGGACTTAATCAGCCCCAGCATTTT. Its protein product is CATSRGLNQPQHF.

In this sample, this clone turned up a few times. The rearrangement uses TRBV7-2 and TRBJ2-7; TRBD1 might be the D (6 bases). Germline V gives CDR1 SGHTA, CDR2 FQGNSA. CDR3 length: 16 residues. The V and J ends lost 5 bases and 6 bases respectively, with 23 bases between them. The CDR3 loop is CASSTRPPGEGVEQYF. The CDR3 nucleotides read TGTGCCAGCAGCACACGCCCTCCGGGTGAGGGGGTCGAGCAGTACTTC.

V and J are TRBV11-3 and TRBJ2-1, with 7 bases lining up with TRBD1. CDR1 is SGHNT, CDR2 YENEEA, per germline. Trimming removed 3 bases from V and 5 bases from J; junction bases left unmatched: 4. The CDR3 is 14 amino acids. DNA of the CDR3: TGTGCCAGCAGCTTCCAAGACAGGGACAATGAGCAGTTCTTC. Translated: CASSFQDRDNEQFF. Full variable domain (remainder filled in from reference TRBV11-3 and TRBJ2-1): EAGVVQSPRYKIIEKKQPVAFWCNPISGHNTLYWYLQNLGQGPELLIRYENEEAVDDSQLPKDRFSAERLKGVDSTLKIQPAELGDSAVYLCASSFQDRDNEQFFGPGTRLTVL.

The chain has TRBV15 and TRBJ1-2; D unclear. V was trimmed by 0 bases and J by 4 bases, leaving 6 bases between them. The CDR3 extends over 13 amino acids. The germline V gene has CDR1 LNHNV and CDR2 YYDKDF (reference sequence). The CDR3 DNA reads TGTGCCACCAGCAGAGACAGATCCTATGGCTACACCTTC. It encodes CATSRDRSYGYTF.